This T cell receptor (beta chain) was captured in a study of cytomegalovirus exposure and HLA in healthy donors. Study outcomes and limitations: In a later analysis, a missense DCLRE1C variant was linked to TCR beta V- and J-gene trimming. Confirmation was obtained in vitro that three CMV-associated chains are specific for CMV antigens. Accurate HLA-A and HLA-B prediction from TCR beta sequences was reported for most subjects.

PCR employed 60 Vbeta and 13 Jbeta primers. Generated by immunoSEQ multiplex PCR, the TCRdb table keeps only in-frame clones and is missing some. In the table there are about 140,000 clones, just under 85% of which are singletons. This clone was counted a single time. Its antigen is not identified. Germline CDR1 MNHNY, CDR2 SVGAGI (reference sequence). This CDR3 spans 15 amino acids. Trimming shortened V by 6 bases and J by 5 bases, and 20 bases separated the two germline ends. The chain combines TRBV6-6 with TRBJ2-7, with D possibly TRBD1 on 5 matching bases. The TCR sequence derives from a man aged 25 to 40 in good health and CMV-seropositive. The sequenced sample was PBMCs. The CDR3, as DNA: TGTGCCAGCAGCCTCCCGCGACAGACACAAGACGAGCAGTACTTC. It yields the protein CASSLPRQTQDEQYF.